A single sample is the source of the 30 T cell receptor beta chains below, sequenced in a study of T cells in Graves' hyperthyroidism and ophthalmopathy. From RNA transcripts, TCR beta CDR3 regions were amplified. During a first-round RT-PCR of the TCR CDR3, the HTBI primer set was used. TCRdb re-called the multiplex PCR reads through MiXCR, storing one row per CDR3 protein. The sample holds 640,000 or so distinct CDR3 sequences, 13% to 15% seen once. Sequenced: blood. The receptor source for this set is a woman aged 18-35 years with Graves' ophthalmopathy.

The rearrangement links TRBV4-2 to TRBJ2-1, with 9 nucleotides matching TRBD1. Germline V gene sequence: CDR1 LGHNA, CDR2 YNFKEQ. The trim removed 1 base at V and 6 bases at J, leaving 7 bases unmatched. This CDR3 is built from 16 residues. The CDR3 here is CASSQVGQGLGNEQFF. The CDR3 DNA is TGTGCCAGCAGCCAAGTGGGACAGGGTTTGGGCAATGAGCAGTTCTTC.

This clonotype was counted many times. The chain uses TRBV11-2 and TRBJ2-7, with D perhaps TRBD2 (5 bases). The V gene lost 2 bases and the J gene lost 3 bases, with 14 bases spanning the gap. The CDR3 runs to 15 residues. Germline CDR1 reads SGHAT; CDR2 reads FQNNGV. The CDR3 sequence is CASSLRYYGGYEQYF. Here the CDR3 DNA reads TGTGCCAGCAGCTTAAGGTATTACGGAGGCTACGAGCAGTACTTC.

This clonotype was counted ten times or more. This chain links TRBV20-1 with TRBJ1-4, with TRBD1 as a possible D gene (6 bases). The V end was cut by 4 bases, the J end by 7 bases, with 10 bases between. Germline V gene data show CDR1 as DFQATT and CDR2 as SNEGSKA (reference sequence). There are 12 residues in the CDR3. The CDR3 here is CSATRGGEKLFF. CDR3 coding DNA: TGCAGTGCTACCAGGGGTGGTGAAAAACTGTTTTTT.

The V and J genes are TRBV19 and TRBJ2-1; no reliable D call. The CDR3 is 15 amino acids. Germline V gene lookup returns CDR1 LNHDA and CDR2 SQIVND (reference sequence). V lost 4 bases and J lost 1, with 11 bases in between. DNA of the CDR3: TGTGCCAGTAGTACACCATTGAGTTCCTACAATGAGCAGTTCTTC. Amino acid sequence: CASSTPLSSYNEQFF.

V and J are TRBV15 and TRBJ2-7; 8 bases match TRBD2. The CDR3 is 15 amino acids. V was pared by 5 bases and J by 5 bases, with 11 bases of the junction left unmatched. Germline CDR1 reads LNHNV; CDR2 reads YYDKDF (reference sequence). In DNA, the CDR3 is TGTGCCACCAGCCAAGCGGGAGCGTGGGGAAACGAGCAGTACTTC. This sequence encodes CATSQAGAWGNEQYF.

This clonotype was detected a few times. The chain links TRBV6-1 to TRBJ1-3, with no clear D. V was cut by 5 bases and J by 1 base, with 12 bases left in between. Germline V lookup: CDR1 MNHNS, CDR2 SASEGT. The CDR3 is 15 amino acids. The CDR3 loop reads CASSMQAPSGNTIYF. CDR3 bases: TGTGCCAGCAGTATGCAGGCACCTTCTGGAAACACCATATATTTT.

In its sample, this clonotype was seen a few times. The rearrangement joins TRBV19 to TRBJ2-2, with TRBD2 as a possible D gene (5 bases). The V gene lost 0 bases and the J gene lost 4 bases, with 15 bases spanning the gap. Germline V gene data show CDR1 as LNHDA and CDR2 as SQIVND (reference sequence). The CDR3 runs to 17 residues. CDR3 nucleotides: TGTGCCAGTAGTATAGATTCGAGAGGGAGTAGCACCGGGGAGCTGTTTTTT. This sequence encodes CASSIDSRGSSTGELFF.

This clonotype was counted a few times. This may stem from a read error, because a much larger clone lies one nucleotide away. V gene TRBV5-8 combines with J gene TRBJ2-7; 11 bases match TRBD2. V shed 9 bases and J 5 bases; nucleotides not matched to a gene: 7. CDR1 SGHTS and CDR2 YDEGEE come from the germline V gene. This CDR3 has 13 amino acids. The DNA of the CDR3 is TGTGCCACCATTACTAGCGGGAGCGACGAGCAGTACTTC. It translates to CATITSGSDEQYF. Combining the CDR3 with reference TRBV5-8 and TRBJ2-7 gives the whole variable domain EAGVTQSPTHLIKTRGQQATLRCSPISGHTSVYWYQQALGLGLQFLLWYDEGEERNRGNFPPRFSGRQFPNYSSELNVNALELEDSALYLCATITSGSDEQYFGPGTRLTVT.

This clonotype was observed a few times. The rearrangement links TRBV6-1 to TRBJ1-2; D is possibly TRBD1 (6 bases). V lost 6 bases, J lost 5 bases, and 22 bases lay in between. This CDR3 contains 16 residues. The germline CDR1 and CDR2 sequences are MNHNS and SASEGT. The CDR3: CASSPGDRTVIYGYTF. The DNA for the CDR3 is TGTGCCAGCAGCCCTGGGGACCGGACAGTGATTTATGGCTACACCTTC.

The chain has TRBV6-2 or TRBV6-3 and TRBJ2-1, with TRBD2 as a possible D gene (5 bases). V lost 5 bases and J lost 5, with 13 bases in between. Germline values: CDR1 MNHEY, CDR2 SVGEGT. The CDR3 consists of 14 residues. The CDR3 nucleotides read TGTGCCAGCAGTACCAGCGGACCCCACAATGAGCAGTTCTTC. Residues: CASSTSGPHNEQFF.

This clonotype was observed at least ten times. The chain employs TRBV6-2 or TRBV6-3 and TRBJ2-3; 7 positions agree with TRBD2. The trim removed 5 bases at V and 5 bases at J, leaving 13 bases unmatched. This CDR3 has 16 amino acids. Per germline, CDR1 MNHEY and CDR2 SVGEGT. CDR3 protein: CASSRPMGGSQDTQYF. The CDR3 nucleotides are TGTGCCAGCAGTCGACCCATGGGCGGGAGCCAAGATACGCAGTATTTT.

The V gene is TRBV29-1, the J gene TRBJ1-1; the match to TRBD1 covers 8 bases. Germline loops: CDR1 SQVTM, CDR2 ANQGSEA. The CDR3 loop spans 14 amino acids. V was pared by 7 bases and J by 4 bases, with 11 bases of the junction left unmatched. The CDR3 sequence: CSATGQGGGTEAFF. DNA of the CDR3: TGCAGCGCTACCGGACAGGGCGGCGGCACTGAAGCTTTCTTT.

A word on this clonotype: Being one base from a much bigger clone, this may be a read error. The chain is built from TRBV28 and TRBJ1-2, with D possibly TRBD1 on 5 matching bases. The CDR3 has 14 amino acids. CDR1 is MDHEN, CDR2 SYDVKM, per germline. V shed 7 bases and J shed 8 bases, with 20 bases lying between them. CDR3 amino acids: CASILEDMGEGYTF. DNA for the CDR3: TGTGCCAGCATCTTGGAGGACATGGGAGAGGGCTACACCTTC.

The chain joins TRBV9 to TRBJ1-6; D may be TRBD1 (5 bases). Trimming stripped 3 bases from V and 7 bases from J, with 26 bases between. The CDR3 is 19 residues long. Per the germline V gene, CDR1 is SGDLS and CDR2 is YYNGEE. The CDR3 DNA reads as TGTGCCAGCAGCGCATTCGAGGGAAGGTGGGGACTCAGGAATTCACCCCTCCACTTT. This translates into CASSAFEGRWGLRNSPLHF.

The chain has TRBV4-3 and TRBJ2-5; tentatively, D is TRBD2 (5 bases). From germline, CDR1 is LGHNA and CDR2 YSLEER. The CDR3 totals 15 residues. Trimming took 3 bases from V and 1 from J, leaving 12 bases between them. The CDR3 nucleotides read TGCGCCAGCAGCCAGGTCCTGGAGGTCCAAGAGACCCAGTACTTC. Protein product: CASSQVLEVQETQYF.

In its sample, this clonotype was seen a few times. The chain employs TRBV5-6 and TRBJ1-4; 7 positions agree with TRBD1. With 3 bases clipped from V and 3 bases from J, the junction kept 8 bases outside the gene matches. Germline V gives CDR1 SGHDT, CDR2 YYEEEE. CDR3 length: 16 residues. In DNA form, the CDR3 reads TGTGCCAGCAGCTCTGCCACAGGGGTACCTAATGAAAAACTGTTTTTT. It translates to CASSSATGVPNEKLFF.

This clonotype was picked up many times. This chain links TRBV5-1 with TRBJ2-1; D is possibly TRBD2 (5 bases). Deletions cut 0 bases from V and 3 bases from J, with 19 bases between. The CDR3 sequence is 18 residues long. The V gene's germline CDR1 is SGHRS and CDR2 YFSETQ. The CDR3 reads CASSLVVAWPGNYNEQFF. CDR3 DNA sequence: TGCGCCAGCAGCTTGGTGGTAGCGTGGCCCGGGAACTACAATGAGCAGTTCTTC.

This clonotype has at least ten counts. This chain joins TRBV7-9 and TRBJ2-5, with 9 nucleotides matching TRBD2. The CDR3 has 14 amino acids. Trimming cost V 4 bases and J 5 bases; bases outside gene matches: 5. CDR1 SEHNR and CDR2 FQNEAQ come from the germline V gene (reference sequence). CDR3 DNA: TGTGCCAGCAGCTCGGGACTAGCTCTCGAGACCCAGTACTTC. Protein: CASSSGLALETQYF.

This clonotype was seen a handful of times. The chain has TRBV20-1 and TRBJ2-3; D ambiguous. V was trimmed by 0 bases and J by 4 bases, leaving 20 bases between them. Germline values: CDR1 DFQATT, CDR2 SNEGSKA (reference sequence). The CDR3 length is 17 residues. The CDR3 loop is CSARDLRPAQPSDTQYF. The CDR3 coding sequence is TGCAGTGCTAGAGATCTACGGCCGGCTCAACCCTCAGATACGCAGTATTTT.

This clonotype was picked up a small number of times. The chain couples TRBV20-1 to TRBJ1-1; tentative D call: TRBD1 (5 bases). The V gene's germline CDR1 is DFQATT and CDR2 SNEGSKA (reference sequence). Trimming removed 0 bases from V and 0 bases from J, with 8 bases in between. There are 14 residues in the CDR3. CDR3 sequence: CSAREQGMNTEAFF. CDR3 in DNA: TGCAGTGCTAGAGAGCAGGGAATGAACACTGAAGCTTTCTTT.

This clonotype has a handful of counts. The genes are TRBV19 and TRBJ1-5, with a weak D call TRBD1 (6 bases). The CDR3 covers 15 residues. Germline CDR1 reads LNHDA; CDR2 reads SQIVND (reference sequence). V was pared by 3 bases and J by 0 bases, with 9 bases between. The CDR3 reads CASSILGGSNQPQHF. The CDR3 DNA follows: TGTGCCAGTAGTATCCTAGGGGGTAGCAATCAGCCCCAGCATTTT. Supplemented by reference TRBV19 and TRBJ1-5, the full variable domain reads DGGITQSPKYLFRKEGQNVTLSCEQNLNHDAMYWYRQDPGQGLRLIYYSQIVNDFQKGDIAEGYSVSREKKESFPLTVTSAQKNPTAFYLCASSILGGSNQPQHFGDGTRLSIL.

Only a few counts were recorded for this clonotype. This chain uses TRBV6-2 or TRBV6-3 with TRBJ1-1, with D perhaps matching TRBD1 (5 bases). With 1 base removed from V and 11 bases from J, the gap between germline ends came to 11 bases. The germline gives CDR1 MNHEY, CDR2 SVGEGT. The CDR3 has 12 amino acids. In DNA form, the CDR3 reads TGTGCCAGCAGTTACTTCGGGGGGAAGGCTTTCTTT. This encodes CASSYFGGKAFF.

This rearrangement joins TRBV20-1 to TRBJ2-7, with a possible D match to TRBD2 (8 bases). CDR3 length: 15 amino acids. Germline lookup yields CDR1 DFQATT and CDR2 SNEGSKA (reference sequence). The germline V and J ends were trimmed by 4 bases and 5 bases, with 21 bases remaining between them. In nucleotides, the CDR3 is TGCAGTGCTAAGGAAGGGGGCGGGAGGTTTGACGAGCAGTACTTC. It is translated as CSAKEGGGRFDEQYF.

The table lists this clonotype with a count of one. This chain uses TRBV3-1 with TRBJ1-4; possibly TRBD1 for D (5 bases). Germline CDR1 LGHDT, CDR2 YNNKEL (reference sequence). The V and J ends lost 4 bases and 8 bases respectively, with 17 bases between them. This CDR3 region has 15 residues. CDR3 nucleotides: TGTGCCAGCAGCCGGGACCGAGGGATCGGGGAAAAACTGTTTTTT. The encoded protein is CASSRDRGIGEKLFF.

This clonotype came up many times. The rearrangement uses TRBV28 and TRBJ2-1; no reliable D call. Trimming took off 5 bases at V and 0 bases at J, with 11 bases between the two ends. The germline V gene has CDR1 MDHEN and CDR2 SYDVKM. CDR3 size: 15 residues. The CDR3 DNA is TGTGCCAGCAGTGACCTATGGTCCTCCTACAATGAGCAGTTCTTC. Translating gives CASSDLWSSYNEQFF.

In this sample, this clonotype turned up many times. The DNA of the CDR3 is TGTGCCAGCAGCCTCCCCAAAAAACTGTTTTTT. Translated: CASSLPKKLFF. The V and J genes are TRBV28 and TRBJ1-4; D ambiguous. CDR1 and CDR2 from the germline V gene are MDHEN and SYDVKM. The CDR3 runs 11 residues. Trimming stripped 6 bases from V and 9 bases from J, with 8 bases between.

This clonotype was detected many times. The chain is built from TRBV20-1 and TRBJ2-1, with 7 bases lining up with TRBD2. The CDR3 contains 15 residues. The V and J ends lost 4 bases and 0 bases, in that order; junction bases with no gene match: 6. Germline V CDR1 and CDR2: DFQATT, SNEGSKA (reference sequence). Written as DNA, the CDR3 is TGCAGTGCTATTACTAGCGAGAGCTCCTACAATGAGCAGTTCTTC. Amino acids: CSAITSESSYNEQFF.

This clonotype has ten or more counts. V usage is TRBV28 and J usage is TRBJ2-3; 9 positions agree with TRBD2. This CDR3 region has 16 residues. V lost 4 bases and J lost 1; bases outside the gene matches: 6. Per germline, CDR1 MDHEN and CDR2 SYDVKM. The CDR3 here is CASSWLAGVGTDTQYF. The CDR3 DNA follows: TGTGCCAGCAGTTGGTTAGCGGGAGTGGGCACAGATACGCAGTATTTT.

This clonotype was seen only a few times. This chain uses TRBV6-1 with TRBJ1-1, with D possibly being TRBD1 (5 bases). This CDR3 region has 14 residues. The germline gives CDR1 MNHNS, CDR2 SASEGT. Trimming pared 4 bases from V and 5 bases from J, leaving 14 bases between. The DNA for the CDR3 is TGTGCCAGCAGTGCTCAGGGTGGGGATACTGAAGCTTTCTTT. Translation gives CASSAQGGDTEAFF.

The chain has TRBV7-9 and TRBJ2-5; 7 bases agree with TRBD2. V shed 5 bases, J shed 7 bases, and the junction held 16 bases outside the gene matches. CDR1 is SEHNR, CDR2 FQNEAQ, per germline (reference sequence). CDR3 length: 16 residues. CDR3 residues: CASSPEGLGGVVTQYF. The CDR3 DNA reads TGTGCCAGCAGCCCCGAAGGACTAGGAGGGGTCGTGACCCAGTACTTC.